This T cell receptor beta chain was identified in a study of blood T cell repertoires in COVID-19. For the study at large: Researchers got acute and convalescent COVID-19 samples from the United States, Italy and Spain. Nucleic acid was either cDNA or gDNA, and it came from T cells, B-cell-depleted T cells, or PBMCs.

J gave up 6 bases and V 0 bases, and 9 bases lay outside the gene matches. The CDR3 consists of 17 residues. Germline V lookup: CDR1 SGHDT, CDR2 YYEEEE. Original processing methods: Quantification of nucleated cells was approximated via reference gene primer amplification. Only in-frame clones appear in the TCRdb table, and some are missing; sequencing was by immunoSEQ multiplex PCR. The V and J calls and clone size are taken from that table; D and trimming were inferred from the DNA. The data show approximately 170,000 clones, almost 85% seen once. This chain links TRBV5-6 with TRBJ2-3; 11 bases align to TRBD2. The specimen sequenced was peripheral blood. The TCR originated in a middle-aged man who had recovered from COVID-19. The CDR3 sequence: CASSLGTSGSWRDTQYF. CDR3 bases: TGTGCCAGCAGCTTGGGTACTAGCGGGAGTTGGAGGGATACGCAGTATTTT.